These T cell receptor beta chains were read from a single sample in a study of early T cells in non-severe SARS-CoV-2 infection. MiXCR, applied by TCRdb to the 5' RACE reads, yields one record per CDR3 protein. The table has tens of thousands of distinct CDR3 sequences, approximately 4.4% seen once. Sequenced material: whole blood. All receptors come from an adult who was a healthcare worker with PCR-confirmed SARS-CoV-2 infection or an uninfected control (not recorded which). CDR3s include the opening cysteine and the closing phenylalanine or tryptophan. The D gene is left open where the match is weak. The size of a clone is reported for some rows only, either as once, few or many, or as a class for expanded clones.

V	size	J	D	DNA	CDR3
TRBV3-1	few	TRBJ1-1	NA	TGTGCCAGCAGCCTTTCAGGGAAGCCCAACACTGAAGCTTTCTTT	CASSLSGKPNTEAFF
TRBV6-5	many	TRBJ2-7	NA	TGTGCCAGCAGTTACAAGGACTCGGGCAGCGCCTACGAGCAGTACTTC	CASSYKDSGSAYEQYF
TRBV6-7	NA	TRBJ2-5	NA	TGTGCCAGCAGCCTGCCGGGAGGGGGCGAGACCCAGTACTTC	CASSLPGGGETQYF
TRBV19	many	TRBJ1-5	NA	TGTGCCAGTAGTATTAAAGGAAGCAATCAGCCCCAGCATTTT	CASSIKGSNQPQHF
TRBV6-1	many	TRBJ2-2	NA	TGTGCCAGCAGTGATAGGGGCACCTACACCGGGGAGCTGTTTTTT	CASSDRGTYTGELFF
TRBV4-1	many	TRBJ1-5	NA	TGCGCCAGCAGCCAAACGGGACAATTTAGCAATCAGCCCCAGCATTTT	CASSQTGQFSNQPQHF
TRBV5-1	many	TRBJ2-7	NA	TGCGCCAGCAGCTTGGATGGCCGTCCCTACGAGCAGTACTTC	CASSLDGRPYEQYF
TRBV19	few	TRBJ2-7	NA	TGTGCCACCACCCCCAGGGGTCAGCTCTACGAGCAGTACTTC	CATTPRGQLYEQYF
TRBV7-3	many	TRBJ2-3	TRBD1	TGTGCCAGCAGCTGGGGTTCCGGGACAGGAGTTATGGATACGCAGTATTTT	CASSWGSGTGVMDTQYF
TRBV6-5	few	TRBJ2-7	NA	TGTGCCAGCATTTCGTCGGGGAACTCCTACGAGCAGTACTTC	CASISSGNSYEQYF
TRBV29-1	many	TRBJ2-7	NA	TGCAGCGTTGACTCCCCGGGACCCTACGAGCAGTACTTC	CSVDSPGPYEQYF
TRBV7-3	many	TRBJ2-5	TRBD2	TGTGCCAGCAGCTTAATCTGGACTAGCGGGTGGTACCAAGAGACCCAGTACTTC	CASSLIWTSGWYQETQYF
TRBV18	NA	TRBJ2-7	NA	TGTGCCAGCTCACCCGGACAGCCTGAGGAGCAGTACTTC	CASSPGQPEEQYF
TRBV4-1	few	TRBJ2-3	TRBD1	TGCGCCAGCAGCCAACCTGGACAGGGCCCTGTAAATACGCAGTATTTT	CASSQPGQGPVNTQYF
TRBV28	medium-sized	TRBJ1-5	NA	TGTGCCAGCGGCGGGGAGAATCAGCCCCAGCATTTT	CASGGENQPQHF
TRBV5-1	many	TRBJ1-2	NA	TGCGCCAGCAGCGCGGACGGTAACTATGGCTACACCTTC	CASSADGNYGYTF
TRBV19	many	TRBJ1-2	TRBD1	TGTGCCAGTAGTATAACAGGGGCGCATGGCTACACCTTC	CASSITGAHGYTF
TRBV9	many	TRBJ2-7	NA	TGTGCCAGCAGCGCTCGGGACGCCAGGACGGGCGAGCAGTACTTC	CASSARDARTGEQYF
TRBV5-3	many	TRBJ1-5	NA	TGTGCCAGAAGCCCGACTGGTCCTTACAGGGATTATAGCAATCAGCCCCAGCATTTT	CARSPTGPYRDYSNQPQHF
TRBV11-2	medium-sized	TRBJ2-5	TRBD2	TGTGCCAGCAGCTTGGGACTAGCGGGAGGGGAGACCCAGTACTTC	CASSLGLAGGETQYF
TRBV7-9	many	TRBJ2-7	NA	TGTGCCAGCAGGTTGGCCGGGGGAGTCAGCTACGAGCAGTACTTC	CASRLAGGVSYEQYF
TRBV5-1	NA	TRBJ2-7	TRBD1	TGCGCCAGTGCCGGGACAGGGGACTCCTACGAGCAGTACTTC	CASAGTGDSYEQYF
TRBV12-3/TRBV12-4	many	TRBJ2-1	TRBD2	TGTGCCAGCACCTTGGGGGGGGACAATGAGCAGTTCTTC	CASTLGGDNEQFF
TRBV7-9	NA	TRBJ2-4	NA	TGTGCCAGCGGAAGTGGAGATGGGACCAAAAACATTCAGTACTTC	CASGSGDGTKNIQYF
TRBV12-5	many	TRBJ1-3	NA	TGTGCTAGTGGTTTGGGCGGCTCTTCCTCTGGAAACACCATATATTTT	CASGLGGSSSGNTIYF
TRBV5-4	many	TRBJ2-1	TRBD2	TGTGCCAGCAGCTTGGGGGGAGGGCTACAGTTCTTC	CASSLGGGLQFF
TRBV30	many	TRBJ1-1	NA	TGTGCCTGGAGTGTATCTGGGGCGGTTGCTTTCTTT	CAWSVSGAVAFF
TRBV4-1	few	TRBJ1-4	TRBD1	TGCGCCAGCAGCCAAGATGGGACAGGGCGTGAAAAACTGTTTTTT	CASSQDGTGREKLFF
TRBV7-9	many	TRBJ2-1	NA	TGTGCCAGCAGCGCCCACCAGGGATCCAACAATGAGCAGTTCTTC	CASSAHQGSNNEQFF
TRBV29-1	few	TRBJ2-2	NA	TGCAGCGTTCGGGCCACCGGGGAGCTGTTTTTT	CSVRATGELFF
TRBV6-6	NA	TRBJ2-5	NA	TGTGCCAGCAGTTTTAAAGAGACCCAGTACTTC	CASSFKETQYF
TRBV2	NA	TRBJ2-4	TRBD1	TGTGCCAGCACAGGGACAGGAGGTTTAAAAAACATTCAGTACTTC	CASTGTGGLKNIQYF
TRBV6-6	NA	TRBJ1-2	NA	TGTGCCAGCAGTTACTCGGAGGCCAACTATGGCTACACCTTC	CASSYSEANYGYTF
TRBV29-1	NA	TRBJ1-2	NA	TGCAGCGTTGCCTTGGACCGGACTCAAGCTAACTATGGCTACACCTTC	CSVALDRTQANYGYTF
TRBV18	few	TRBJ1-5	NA	TGTGCCCCCCAACGTTCGGCAGCTTATAGCAATCAGCCCCAGCATTTT	CAPQRSAAYSNQPQHF
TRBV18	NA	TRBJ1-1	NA	TGTGCCAGCTCAGCAACAGGTGCGGACACTGAAGCTTTCTTT	CASSATGADTEAFF
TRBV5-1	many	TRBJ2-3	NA	TGCGCCAGCAGCTTGGAAGCAGCGCTTAGCACAGATACGCAGTATTTT	CASSLEAALSTDTQYF
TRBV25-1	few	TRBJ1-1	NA	TGTGCCAGCAGGGCGACAGCAGGTACGGGCATGAACACTGAAGCTTTCTTT	CASRATAGTGMNTEAFF
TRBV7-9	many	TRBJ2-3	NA	TGTGCCAGCAGCTTATTGAGCACAGATACGCAGTATTTT	CASSLLSTDTQYF
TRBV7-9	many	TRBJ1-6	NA	TGTGCCAGCAGTAAGGAGGGCAATTCACCCCTCCACTTT	CASSKEGNSPLHF
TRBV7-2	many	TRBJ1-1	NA	TGTGCCAGCAGCGCTACCATTGGCACTGAAGCTTTCTTT	CASSATIGTEAFF
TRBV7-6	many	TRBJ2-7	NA	TGTGCCAGCAGCCCAGGGGGGGCCACCTCCTACGAGCAGTACTTC	CASSPGGATSYEQYF
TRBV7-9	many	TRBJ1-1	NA	TGTGCCAGCAGCTTAGCTGTGGGGGGGAGCACTGAAGCTTTCTTT	CASSLAVGGSTEAFF
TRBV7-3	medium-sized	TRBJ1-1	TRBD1	TGTGCCAGCAGCTTAACTGGTCCGGGACAGGGGGCCGAAGCTTTCTTT	CASSLTGPGQGAEAFF
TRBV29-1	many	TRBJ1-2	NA	TGCAGCGGGGGCCTCTCTAACTATGGCTACACCTTC	CSGGLSNYGYTF